This TCR beta chain was found in a study of shared clonotypes between healthy human individuals. Study at large: Those who served as donors were a couple of women and a few men between the ages of 18 and 49. Researchers assigned three CD4 naive, three CD4 memory, two CD8 naive and one CD8 memory plate to each donor. Study-level results: Only blood was sampled, and tissue TCR repertoires likely differ from blood ones. Against clonotypes common to all four donors, non-shared ones had lower generation probabilities.

Details on this clone: Its antigen is not identified.

There are 15 residues in the CDR3. CDR1 is SEHNR, CDR2 FQNEAQ, per germline (reference sequence). The V gene lost 4 bases and the J gene lost 5 bases, with 17 bases spanning the gap. Method: immunoSEQ multiplex PCR; TCRdb's copy keeps in-frame clones and lacks some. The sample consists of hundreds of thousands of clones, about 95% of them appearing once. As defined, naive CD8 cells were CD45RO-negative and positively selected for CCR7, with terminally differentiated effector memory CD45RA+ cells excluded. The source of this sequence is a woman in her twenties or thirties in good health. J is TRBJ2-5 and V is TRBV7-9; the D gene is possibly TRBD1 (6 bases). The sequencing sample was made of naive CD8+ T cells sorted from blood. The CDR3 is CASSSTLGGRETQYF. The DNA of the CDR3 is TGTGCCAGCAGCTCCACACTAGGGGGTCGTGAGACCCAGTACTTC.